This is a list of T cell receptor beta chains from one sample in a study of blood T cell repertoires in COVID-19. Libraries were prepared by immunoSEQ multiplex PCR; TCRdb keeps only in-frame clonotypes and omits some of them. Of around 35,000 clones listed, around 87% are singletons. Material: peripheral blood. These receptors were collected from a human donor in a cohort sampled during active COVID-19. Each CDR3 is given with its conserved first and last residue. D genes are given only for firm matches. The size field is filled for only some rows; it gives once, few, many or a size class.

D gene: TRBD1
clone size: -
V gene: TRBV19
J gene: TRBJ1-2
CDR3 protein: CASSINWGQNYGYTF
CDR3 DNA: TGTGCCAGTAGTATAAATTGGGGACAGAACTATGGCTACACCTTC

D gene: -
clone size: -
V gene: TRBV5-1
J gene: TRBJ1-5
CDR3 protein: CASSLASGAQPQHF
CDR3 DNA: TGCGCCAGCAGCTTGGCCTCGGGAGCTCAGCCCCAGCATTTT

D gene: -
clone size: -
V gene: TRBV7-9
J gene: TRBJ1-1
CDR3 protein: CASSLAGGSEAFF
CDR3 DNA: TGTGCCAGCAGCTTAGCCGGGGGATCTGAAGCTTTCTTT

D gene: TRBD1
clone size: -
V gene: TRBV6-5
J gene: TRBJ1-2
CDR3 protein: CASSTETGTRGYTF
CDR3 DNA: TGTGCCAGCAGTACCGAGACAGGGACCCGTGGCTACACCTTC

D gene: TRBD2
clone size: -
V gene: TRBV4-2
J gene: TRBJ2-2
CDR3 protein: CASSPGLAGPTGELFF
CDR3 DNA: TGTGCCAGCAGCCCCGGACTAGCGGGACCAACCGGGGAGCTGTTTTTT

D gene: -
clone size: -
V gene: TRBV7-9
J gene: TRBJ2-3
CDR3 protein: CASSSGFNDPADTQYF
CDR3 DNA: TGTGCCAGCAGTTCAGGCTTTAATGACCCTGCTGATACGCAGTATTTT

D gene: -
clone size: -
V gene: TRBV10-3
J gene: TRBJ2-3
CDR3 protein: CAISEPGLLTDTQYF
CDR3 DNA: TGTGCCATCAGTGAGCCGGGACTCTTAACAGATACGCAGTATTTT

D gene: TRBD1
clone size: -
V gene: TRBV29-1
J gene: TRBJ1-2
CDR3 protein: CSVGPGTAQGGYTF
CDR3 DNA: TGCAGCGTTGGCCCCGGGACAGCCCAAGGGGGCTACACCTTC

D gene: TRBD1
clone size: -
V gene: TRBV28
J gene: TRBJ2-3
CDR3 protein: CASRTGSTDTQYF
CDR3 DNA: TGTGCCAGTCGGACAGGGAGCACAGATACGCAGTATTTT

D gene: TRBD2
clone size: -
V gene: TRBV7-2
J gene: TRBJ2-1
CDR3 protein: CASSLSLAGHNEQFF
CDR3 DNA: TGTGCCAGCAGCTTAAGCCTAGCGGGCCACAATGAGCAGTTCTTC

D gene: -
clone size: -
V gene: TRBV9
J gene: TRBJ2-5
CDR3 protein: CASSVGTQETQYF
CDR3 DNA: TGTGCCAGCAGCGTAGGGACTCAAGAGACCCAGTACTTC

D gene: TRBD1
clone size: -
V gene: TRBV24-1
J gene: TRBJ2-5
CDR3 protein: CATARGQGWGQETQYF
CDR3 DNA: TGTGCCACCGCCCGAGGACAGGGATGGGGCCAAGAGACCCAGTACTTC

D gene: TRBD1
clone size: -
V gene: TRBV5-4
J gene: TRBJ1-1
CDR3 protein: CASSQRVRGNAEAFF
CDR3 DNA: TGTGCCAGCAGCCAAAGGGTCAGGGGGAACGCTGAAGCTTTCTTT

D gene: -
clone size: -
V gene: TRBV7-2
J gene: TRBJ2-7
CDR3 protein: CASSPAGREQYF
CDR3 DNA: TGTGCCAGCAGCCCCGCTGGGCGCGAGCAGTACTTC

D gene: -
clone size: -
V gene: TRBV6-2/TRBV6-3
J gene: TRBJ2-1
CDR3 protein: CASSPRGRQRNNEQFF
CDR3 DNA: TGTGCCAGCAGCCCCAGGGGGAGGCAGAGAAACAATGAGCAGTTCTTC

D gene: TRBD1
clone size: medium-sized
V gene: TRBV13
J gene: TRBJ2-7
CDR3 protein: CASSSSRGDRGREQYF
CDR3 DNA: TGTGCCAGCAGCTCCTCCCGCGGGGACAGGGGCCGCGAGCAGTACTTC

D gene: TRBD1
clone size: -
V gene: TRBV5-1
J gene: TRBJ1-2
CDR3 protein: CASRQLTGGGYTF
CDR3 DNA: TGCGCCAGCAGACAACTAACAGGGGGTGGCTACACCTTC

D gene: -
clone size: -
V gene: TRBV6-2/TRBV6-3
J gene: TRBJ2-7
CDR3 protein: CASSASSYEQYF
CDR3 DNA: TGTGCCAGCAGCGCCAGCTCCTACGAGCAGTACTTC

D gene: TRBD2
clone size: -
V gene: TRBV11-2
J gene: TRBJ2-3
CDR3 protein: CASRRLTLAGGVTDTQYF
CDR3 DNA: TGTGCCAGCCGTCGGCTTACCCTAGCGGGGGGCGTAACAGATACGCAGTATTTT

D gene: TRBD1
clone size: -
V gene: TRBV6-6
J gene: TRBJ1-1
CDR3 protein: CASRLRSRGSEAFF
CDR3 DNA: TGTGCCAGCAGACTCCGGTCCAGGGGGTCTGAAGCTTTCTTT

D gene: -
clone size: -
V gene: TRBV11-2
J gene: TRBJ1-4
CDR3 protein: CASSQTNEKLFF
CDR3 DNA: TGTGCCAGCAGCCAAACAAATGAAAAACTGTTTTTT

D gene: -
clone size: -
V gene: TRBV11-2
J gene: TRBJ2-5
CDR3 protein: CASALAGEETQYF
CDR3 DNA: TGTGCCAGCGCCTTGGCAGGGGAAGAGACCCAGTACTTC

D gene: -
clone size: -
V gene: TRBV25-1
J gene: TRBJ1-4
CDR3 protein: CASMTEVNEKLFF
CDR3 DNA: TGTGCCAGCATGACAGAGGTTAATGAAAAACTGTTTTTT

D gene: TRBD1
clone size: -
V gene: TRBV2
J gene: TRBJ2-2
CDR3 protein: CATGRGLDTGELFF
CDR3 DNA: TGTGCCACGGGTAGGGGGCTCGACACCGGGGAGCTGTTTTTT

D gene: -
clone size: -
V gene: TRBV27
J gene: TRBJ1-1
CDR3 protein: CASSRGNTEAFF
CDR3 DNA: TGTGCCAGCAGCAGGGGAAACACTGAAGCTTTCTTT

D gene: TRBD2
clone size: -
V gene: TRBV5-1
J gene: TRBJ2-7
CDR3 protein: CASSLARGGLISGEQYF
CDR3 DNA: TGCGCCAGCAGCTTGGCCCGGGGAGGGCTTATCTCGGGCGAGCAGTACTTC

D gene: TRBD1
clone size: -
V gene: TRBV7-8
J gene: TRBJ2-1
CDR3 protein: CASSTQGDTYNEQFF
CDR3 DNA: TGTGCCAGCAGTACCCAGGGGGACACCTACAATGAGCAGTTCTTC

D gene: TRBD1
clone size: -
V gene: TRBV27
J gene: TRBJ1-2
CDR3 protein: CASSFGQGYGYTF
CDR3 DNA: TGTGCCAGCAGTTTTGGACAGGGCTATGGCTACACCTTC

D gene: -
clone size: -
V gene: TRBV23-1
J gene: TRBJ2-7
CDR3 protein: CASSQNSRGRVSYEQYF
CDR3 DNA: TGCGCCAGCAGTCAAAATTCACGCGGCAGGGTCTCCTACGAGCAGTACTTC

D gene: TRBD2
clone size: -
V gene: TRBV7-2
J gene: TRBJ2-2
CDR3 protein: CASSSQRGSTGELFF
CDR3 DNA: TGTGCCAGCAGCTCACAGCGGGGGAGCACCGGGGAGCTGTTTTTT

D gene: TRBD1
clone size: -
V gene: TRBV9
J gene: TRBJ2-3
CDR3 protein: CASSPGQATDTQYF
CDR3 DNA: TGTGCCAGCAGCCCCGGACAGGCCACAGATACGCAGTATTTT

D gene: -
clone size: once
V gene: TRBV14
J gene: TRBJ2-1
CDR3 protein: CASSLNINEQFF
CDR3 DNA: TGTGCCAGCAGCCTCAACATCAATGAGCAGTTCTTC

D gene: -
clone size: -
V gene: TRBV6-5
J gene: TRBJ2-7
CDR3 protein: CASSYRRAKDEQYF
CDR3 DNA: TGTGCCAGCAGTTATAGGCGGGCTAAGGACGAGCAGTACTTC

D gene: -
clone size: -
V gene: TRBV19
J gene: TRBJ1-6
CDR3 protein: CASRRGISNSPLHF
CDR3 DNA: TGTGCCAGTAGAAGGGGAATCTCGAATTCACCCCTCCACTTT

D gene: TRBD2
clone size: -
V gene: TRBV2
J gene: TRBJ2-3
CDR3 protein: CASSTGGLFFDTQYF
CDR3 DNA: TGTGCCAGCAGTACGGGGGGGTTGTTTTTTGATACGCAGTATTTT

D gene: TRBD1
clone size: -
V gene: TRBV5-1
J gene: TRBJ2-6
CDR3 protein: CASSTHRGLAGANVLTF
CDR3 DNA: TGCGCCAGCAGCACCCACAGGGGTCTGGCTGGGGCCAACGTCCTGACTTTC

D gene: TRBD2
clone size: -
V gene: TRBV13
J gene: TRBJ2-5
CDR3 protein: CASSPRTSGRSQETQYF
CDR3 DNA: TGTGCCAGCAGCCCCCGGACTAGCGGACGTTCCCAAGAGACCCAGTACTTC

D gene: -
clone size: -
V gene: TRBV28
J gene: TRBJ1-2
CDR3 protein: CASSQPGTDYGYTF
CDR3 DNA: TGTGCCAGCAGTCAACCGGGGACTGACTATGGCTACACCTTC

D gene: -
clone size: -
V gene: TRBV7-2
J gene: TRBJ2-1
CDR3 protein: CASRSSGIEFYNEQFF
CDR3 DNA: TGTGCCAGCAGATCGTCCGGGATCGAATTCTACAATGAGCAGTTCTTC